The 5 T cell receptor beta chains below come from one sample, sequenced in a study of graft-versus-host responses after intestinal transplantation. These receptors' targets are unknown. The method was immunoSEQ multiplex PCR; TCRdb's version includes in-frame clones alone and lacks a portion of them. The repertoire holds 130,000 or so clones, with around nine tenths as singletons. The material sequenced was unstimulated CD4+ T cells sorted from spleen or lymph node cells, taken before intestinal transplant. All receptors derive from a human donor who received an intestinal transplant.

This rearrangement joins TRBV27 to TRBJ2-5, with 7 bases matching TRBD2. CDR1 and CDR2 (germline): MNHEY, SMNVEV (reference sequence). This CDR3 has 17 residues. V dropped 6 bases and J dropped 2; count of bases not matched to a gene: 15. DNA of the CDR3: TGTGCCAGCAGCCCAATTCCGAGCGGGACCGAACAAGAGACCCAGTACTTC. The encoded protein is CASSPIPSGTEQETQYF.

The V and J genes are TRBV19 and TRBJ1-5; 7 bases are shared with TRBD1. There are 17 residues in the CDR3. Germline V gene sequence: CDR1 LNHDA, CDR2 SQIVND (reference sequence). J lost 2 bases, V lost 2 bases, and 9 bases had no gene match. The CDR3 DNA sequence: TGTGCCAGTAGTATAAACAGGGGAGATAAAGGCAATCAGCCCCAGCATTTT. Its protein product is CASSINRGDKGNQPQHF. The whole variable domain, filled in from reference TRBV19 and TRBJ1-5, reads DGGITQSPKYLFRKEGQNVTLSCEQNLNHDAMYWYRQDPGQGLRLIYYSQIVNDFQKGDIAEGYSVSREKKESFPLTVTSAQKNPTAFYLCASSINRGDKGNQPQHFGDGTRLSIL.

This rearrangement joins TRBV6-5 to TRBJ2-7; D is perhaps TRBD1 (6 bases). V was pared by 6 bases and J by 3 bases, with 9 bases between. This CDR3 comprises 12 residues. CDR1 is MNHEY and CDR2 is SVGAGI in the germline V gene. Written as DNA, the CDR3 is TGTGCCAGCAGGGACAGCCACTACGAGCAGTACTTC. Encoded protein: CASRDSHYEQYF.

The chain carries TRBV5-6 and TRBJ2-3; possibly TRBD1 for D (5 bases). V lost 4 bases, J lost 0 bases, and 12 bases lay in between. The CDR3 covers 15 residues. Germline-derived CDR1 and CDR2 are SGHDT and YYEEEE. CDR3 residues: CASSDGRVSTDTQYF. As DNA, the CDR3 is TGTGCCAGCAGCGATGGCAGGGTTAGCACAGATACGCAGTATTTT.

The J gene is TRBJ2-1, the V gene TRBV15; TRBD2 agrees at 8 bases. The CDR3 loop spans 15 amino acids. Trimming at V came to 1 base and at J to 5 bases, leaving 4 bases not matched to a gene. The germline V gene has CDR1 LNHNV and CDR2 YYDKDF (reference sequence). Here the CDR3 DNA reads TGTGCCACCAGCAGAGGAGCGGGAGACCACAATGAGCAGTTCTTC. Its protein product is CATSRGAGDHNEQFF. The full variable domain, completed using reference TRBV15 and TRBJ2-1, is DAMVIQNPRYQVTQFGKPVTLSCSQTLNHNVMYWYQQKSSQAPKLLFHYYDKDFNNEADTPDNFQSRRPNTSFCFLDIRSPGLGDTAMYLCATSRGAGDHNEQFFGPGTRLTVL.